This T cell receptor (beta chain) emerged from a study of blood T cell repertoires in COVID-19. About the research overall: COVID-19 samples, acute and convalescent, were from the United States, Italy and Spain. Sources were T cells, B-cell-depleted T cells, or PBMCs; the material itself was cDNA or gDNA.

Looked up from germline, CDR1 is SGHRS and CDR2 is YFSETQ. The CDR3 covers 15 residues. The junction had 10 bases not matched to a gene; V was cut back by 6 bases and J by 8 bases. Seattle participants joined during active infection and were tracked over time. In the authors' methods: Researchers report that nucleated cell counts were estimated from reference gene primer amplification. Only in-frame clones appear in the TCRdb table, and some are missing; sequencing was by immunoSEQ multiplex PCR. V and J calls plus clone size are reproduced from that table; the DNA served to infer D and trimming. The profile shows 220,000 or so clones, 86% of them singletons.

The receptor was isolated from a woman aged 45-65 years with COVID-19, enrolled during active disease. V gene TRBV5-1 combines with J gene TRBJ2-1; 11 bases agree with TRBD2. Sequenced material: peripheral blood. CDR3 in amino acids: CASILGLAEGDEQFF. The CDR3 DNA sequence: TGCGCCAGCATCCTGGGACTAGCGGAGGGGGATGAGCAGTTCTTC.